This TCR beta chain derives from a study of blood T cells in healthy people across ages. The study, taken as a whole, reports: Using unsorted PBMCs precluded a conclusive naive versus antigen-experienced comparison. Estimates of diversity drawn from one million T cells were considered underestimates.

Extractions gave at least 6 micrograms of total RNA per sample. The CDR3 spans 16 residues. V dropped 4 bases and J dropped 3 bases, with 19 bases sitting between them. Germline assignment: CDR1 LGHDT and CDR2 YNNKEL (reference sequence). Concerning this clonotype itself: The antigen is not known.

The second PCR ran about 6 to 12 cycles with a sample-barcoded 5' primer and J-beta primers. Every cDNA was tagged by a template-switch adaptor with 12 random nucleotides. TCRdb fed the 5' RACE reads into MiXCR, producing one record per CDR3 protein. The sample has some 1.7 million distinct CDR3 sequences; 28% are singletons. This TCR was recovered from a woman under 40 in good health. Sequencing used blood. This chain connects TRBV3-1 to TRBJ2-7; the D is unclear. DNA for the CDR3: TGTGCCAGCAGCCCCCTGGTTCCAGGCCGTAACTACGAGCAGTACTTC. This codes for CASSPLVPGRNYEQYF.